The next 27 T cell receptor beta chains were all read from a single sample in a study of blood T cell repertoires in COVID-19. Method: immunoSEQ multiplex PCR; TCRdb's copy keeps in-frame clones and lacks some. The profile shows roughly 14,000 clones, approximately 90% of them singletons. The material sequenced was peripheral blood. The source is a man in his fifties or sixties with acute or convalescent COVID-19.

The rearrangement joins TRBV9 to TRBJ2-2; 8 bases are a match to TRBD2. The CDR3 is made up of 17 amino acids. J was trimmed by 4 bases and V by 0 bases; bases with no gene match: 8. The germline V gene has CDR1 SGDLS and CDR2 YYNGEE. Written as DNA, the CDR3 is TGTGCCAGCAGCGTAGAACCGGGAGGGTCGGTCACCGGGGAGCTGTTTTTT. This translates into CASSVEPGGSVTGELFF. The entire variable domain, with the rest obtained from reference TRBV9 and TRBJ2-2, is as follows: DSGVTQTPKHLITATGQRVTLRCSPRSGDLSVYWYQQSLDQGLQFLIQYYNGEERAKGNILERFSAQQFPDLHSELNLSSLELGDSALYFCASSVEPGGSVTGELFFGEGSRLTVL.

The genes are TRBV4-3 and TRBJ1-2; D perhaps matches TRBD1 (6 bases). The V gene's germline CDR1 is LGHNA and CDR2 YSLEER. The CDR3 loop spans 14 amino acids. Trimming left V 0 bases short and J 6 bases short, with 11 bases between. CDR3 sequence: CASSQDRAGDGYTF. The CDR3 DNA sequence: TGCGCCAGCAGCCAAGATCGGGCAGGGGATGGCTACACCTTC.

The chain couples TRBV28 to TRBJ1-2; 8 bases align to TRBD1. Losses at the gene ends were 3 bases for V and 12 bases for J; bases not matched to a gene: 15. The CDR3 contains 15 residues. Looked up from germline, CDR1 is MDHEN and CDR2 is SYDVKM. Here the CDR3 DNA reads TGTGCCAGCAGTTTCTCGGGACAGGTGCGCAGTGGGGACACCTTC. Translated, it gives CASSFSGQVRSGDTF.

This clone occurred a few times. The gene calls are TRBV6-2 or TRBV6-3 and TRBJ2-1; the match to TRBD2 covers 12 bases. The CDR3 consists of 18 residues. CDR1 and CDR2 (germline): MNHEY, SVGEGT. V gave up 0 bases and J gave up 0 bases; unmatched junction bases: 3. CDR3 in amino acids: CASSYSTSGGSSYNEQFF. CDR3 bases: TGTGCCAGCAGTTACTCGACTAGCGGGGGTAGCTCCTACAATGAGCAGTTCTTC.

The chain combines TRBV10-1 with TRBJ1-5, with a possible D match to TRBD1 (6 bases). CDR3 length equals 13 residues. Trimming took 7 bases from V and 4 from J, leaving 11 bases between them. Germline lookup yields CDR1 WNHNN and CDR2 SYGVQD (reference sequence). CDR3 nucleotide sequence: TGCGCCAGCATCCAAAGGGGGAATCAGCCCCAGCATTTT. Residues: CASIQRGNQPQHF.

The V and J genes are TRBV30 and TRBJ2-7; 11 bases agree with TRBD1. With 2 bases clipped from V and 5 bases from J, the junction kept 8 bases outside the gene matches. This CDR3 contains 15 residues. Germline V lookup: CDR1 GTSNPN, CDR2 SVGIG (reference sequence). DNA for the CDR3: TGTGCCTGGAGTATCTCCGGGACAGGGGGTCACGAGCAGTACTTC. Translated, it gives CAWSISGTGGHEQYF.

The gene calls are TRBV28 and TRBJ1-2, with 12 bases that match TRBD1. CDR1 MDHEN and CDR2 SYDVKM come from the germline V gene. The ends lost 2 bases at V and 8 bases at J; junction bases unmatched: 9. This CDR3 has 16 amino acids. The CDR3 sequence: CASSLGTGGLTGGYTF. CDR3 nucleotide sequence: TGTGCCAGCAGTTTAGGGACAGGGGGCCTCACTGGAGGCTACACCTTC.

The genes are TRBV5-6 and TRBJ2-5, with 11 positions matching TRBD2. Germline assignment: CDR1 SGHDT and CDR2 YYEEEE. The CDR3 length is 15 residues. V lost 1 base to trimming and J lost 6 bases; unmatched junction nucleotides: 5. The CDR3 DNA follows: TGTGCCAGCAGCTTGTTAGCGGGGGGGTCGAAGACCCAGTACTTC. Protein sequence: CASSLLAGGSKTQYF.

The count of this clone is one. The same CDR3 also results from other DNA sequences found in this sample. This CDR3 is CASSPQGGETQYF. DNA for the CDR3: TGTGCCAGTAGCCCTCAGGGAGGAGAGACCCAGTACTTC. The genes are TRBV19 and TRBJ2-5; D might be TRBD2 (6 bases). CDR1 and CDR2 from the germline V gene are LNHDA and SQIVND (reference sequence). Trimming removed 6 bases at V and 4 bases at J, with 12 bases between. The length of the CDR3 is 13 residues.

Concerning this clone itself: An end of the junction differs from the germline gene, which may be a read error. This chain connects TRBV2 to TRBJ2-7, with D perhaps matching TRBD1 (6 bases). Germline V gives CDR1 SNHLY, CDR2 FYNNEI. The CDR3 covers 11 residues. CDR3 sequence reads: CASSETQGINF. CDR3 in DNA: TGTGCCAGCAGTGAAACACAGGGAATTAACTTC.

The rearrangement joins TRBV6-1 to TRBJ1-5, with 9 positions matching TRBD1. CDR3 length: 18 residues. The V segment lost 1 base and the J segment 0 bases; nucleotides outside the gene matches: 7. Germline lookup yields CDR1 MNHNS and CDR2 SASEGT. The CDR3: CASSEVGQGVFSNQPQHF. The DNA for the CDR3 is TGTGCCAGCAGTGAAGTGGGACAGGGAGTTTTTAGCAATCAGCCCCAGCATTTT.

The J gene is TRBJ2-2, the V gene TRBV30, with D possibly being TRBD1 (6 bases). In germline, CDR1 is GTSNPN, CDR2 SVGIG (reference sequence). Between the trimmed V and J ends, which lost 3 bases and 4 bases, there was a span of 12 bases. This CDR3 comprises 14 residues. CDR3 amino acids: CAWRGGRSTGELFF. The CDR3 region has the DNA TGTGCCTGGAGAGGGGGACGTAGCACCGGGGAGCTGTTTTTT. The full variable domain, rest sourced from reference TRBV30 and TRBJ2-2, is SQTIHQWPATLVQPVGSPLSLECTVEGTSNPNLYWYRQAAGRGLQLLFYSVGIGQISSEVPQNLSASRPQDRQFILSSKKLLLSDSGFYLCAWRGGRSTGELFFGEGSRLTVL.

The rearrangement joins TRBV6-5 to TRBJ2-2; D ambiguous. Germline V gives CDR1 MNHEY, CDR2 SVGAGI. V was clipped by 2 bases and J by 4 bases, with 8 bases between them. The CDR3 runs 14 residues. The CDR3 sequence: CASSYGVGTGELFF. Here the CDR3 DNA reads TGTGCCAGCAGTTACGGAGTCGGCACCGGGGAGCTGTTTTTT.

This chain links TRBV3-1 (or the pseudogene TRBV3-2) with TRBJ1-5; D possibly corresponds to TRBD1 (5 bases). V lost 3 bases to trimming and J lost 3 bases, with 18 bases between them. In germline, CDR1 is LGHDT, CDR2 YNNKEL (reference sequence). The CDR3 is made up of 17 amino acids. The CDR3 protein is CASSQDMAGYNNQPQHF. CDR3 DNA sequence: TGTGCCAGCAGCCAGGACATGGCAGGGTATAACAATCAGCCCCAGCATTTT.

The CDR3 nucleotides read TGTGCCACCCCTAGACTAGCGGGAGGCACCTACAATGAGCAGTTCTTC. Translating gives CATPRLAGGTYNEQFF. This chain connects TRBV19 to TRBJ2-1; 13 bases align to TRBD2. Germline V gene data show CDR1 as LNHDA and CDR2 as SQIVND (reference sequence). The CDR3 covers 16 residues. V lost 10 bases and J lost 2; bases outside the gene matches: 8. Drawing the rest from reference TRBV19 and TRBJ2-1, the complete variable domain is DGGITQSPKYLFRKEGQNVTLSCEQNLNHDAMYWYRQDPGQGLRLIYYSQIVNDFQKGDIAEGYSVSREKKESFPLTVTSAQKNPTAFYLCATPRLAGGTYNEQFFGPGTRLTVL.

The V call is TRBV10-3, the J call TRBJ2-5, with 9 bases matching TRBD2. Trimming cost V 0 bases and J 5 bases; bases outside gene matches: 7. CDR3 length: 16 amino acids. Germline CDR1 and CDR2: ENHRY and SYGVKD. CDR3 residues: CAISESLSGRSETQYF. CDR3 in DNA: TGTGCCATCAGTGAGTCTTTGAGCGGGAGGAGTGAGACCCAGTACTTC.

This rearrangement joins TRBV28 to TRBJ2-4; D is perhaps TRBD2 (7 bases). Germline CDR1 and CDR2: MDHEN and SYDVKM. V was clipped by 3 bases and J by 1 base, with 13 bases between them. The CDR3 has 16 amino acids. The CDR3 is CASSLGAAGAKNIQYF. CDR3 sequence (DNA): TGTGCCAGCAGTTTGGGGGCAGCGGGGGCCAAAAACATTCAGTACTTC. Supplemented by reference TRBV28 and TRBJ2-4, the full variable domain reads DVKVTQSSRYLVKRTGEKVFLECVQDMDHENMFWYRQDPGLGLRLIYFSYDVKMKEKGDIPEGYSVSREKKERFSLILESASTNQTSMYLCASSLGAAGAKNIQYFGAGTRLSVL.

The CDR3 DNA follows: TGCAGCGTCGCGACAGGGTCGGCCTACGAGCAGTACTTC. Translating gives CSVATGSAYEQYF. The J gene is TRBJ2-7, the V gene TRBV29-1; 7 bases are shared with TRBD1. V shed 6 bases and J 2 bases; nucleotides not matched to a gene: 7. This CDR3 region has 13 residues. Germline CDR1 and CDR2: SQVTM and ANQGSEA.

V usage is TRBV6-1 and J usage is TRBJ1-6, with a possible D match to TRBD1 (6 bases). Trimming took 2 bases from V and 10 from J, leaving 15 bases between them. In germline, CDR1 is MNHNS, CDR2 SASEGT. This CDR3 has 15 amino acids. The CDR3 region is CASSESQGNSSPLHF. The DNA of the CDR3 is TGTGCCAGCAGTGAATCGCAGGGGAATAGCTCACCCCTCCACTTT.

The chain recombines TRBV6-1 with TRBJ2-3; TRBD1 matches 10 bases. Germline CDR1 is MNHNS and CDR2 is SASEGT. This CDR3 comprises 15 residues. V shed 3 bases and J 4 bases; nucleotides not matched to a gene: 4. CDR3 protein: CASSDGDRGPDTQYF. In DNA, the CDR3 is TGTGCCAGCAGTGACGGGGACAGGGGCCCAGATACGCAGTATTTT.

The V call is TRBV3-1 (or the pseudogene TRBV3-2), the J call TRBJ1-5, with TRBD1 as a possible D gene (5 bases). The CDR3 is 13 amino acids. Trimming took 4 bases from V and 2 from J, leaving 6 bases between them. CDR1 and CDR2 from the germline V gene are LGHDT and YNNKEL (reference sequence). The CDR3 DNA sequence: TGTGCCAGCAGCCCGGGGGGCAATCAGCCCCAGCATTTT. This gives the protein CASSPGGNQPQHF.

This chain uses TRBV21-1 with TRBJ2-3; the table gives TRBD2 as D, unverified against the DNA. TRBV21-1 is a pseudogene locus. This CDR3 has 16 residues. DNA of the CDR3: TGTGCCAGCAGCAATTTGGCGGCAGCTTCCACAGATACGCAGTATTTT. Translation: CASSNLAAASTDTQYF.

The genes are TRBV4-2 and TRBJ2-5; possible D gene TRBD2, 6 bases. Trimming took 0 bases from V and 9 from J, leaving 20 bases between them. This CDR3 is built from 16 residues. The germline V gene encodes CDR1 LGHNA and CDR2 YNFKEQ. In DNA, the CDR3 is TGTGCCAGCAGCCAAGATGGCGGGGCGGACCCCTCTCCCCAGTACTTC. As protein: CASSQDGGADPSPQYF.

The chain carries TRBV24-1 and TRBJ2-3; TRBD1 aligns across 8 bases. CDR3 length: 15 amino acids. Germline V CDR1 and CDR2: KGHDR, SFDVKD. With 5 bases clipped from V and 1 base from J, the junction kept 4 bases outside the gene matches. CDR3 nucleotides: TGTGCCACCAGTGCCCGACAGGGGCGCACAGATACGCAGTATTTT. Amino acids: CATSARQGRTDTQYF.

The chain employs TRBV9 and TRBJ2-6; D is unresolved. From germline, CDR1 is SGDLS and CDR2 YYNGEE. The CDR3 spans 14 residues. V lost 4 bases and J 4 bases, leaving 9 bases between the germline ends. The CDR3 nucleotides are TGTGCCAGCAGCTCGGTCTCGGGGGCCAACGTCCTGACTTTC. It codes for CASSSVSGANVLTF.

This chain connects TRBV18 to TRBJ2-7; 7 bases agree with TRBD2. The CDR3 consists of 17 residues. From germline, CDR1 is KGHSH and CDR2 LQKENI. V lost 2 bases and J lost 7; bases outside the gene matches: 17. The CDR3 protein is CASSPTPQAGRWREQYF. The CDR3 coding sequence is TGTGCCAGCTCACCAACACCTCAAGCGGGACGATGGAGGGAGCAGTACTTC.

A single count supports this clone. The rearrangement joins TRBV5-1 to TRBJ1-1; D is unclear. CDR3 length equals 14 residues. Trimming shortened V by 1 base and J by 2 bases, and 9 bases separated the two germline ends. CDR1 is SGHRS, CDR2 YFSETQ, per germline. CDR3 loop: CASSLISDNTEAFF. In nucleotides, the CDR3 is TGCGCCAGCAGCTTGATTTCAGATAACACTGAAGCTTTCTTT.